This T cell receptor beta chain was captured by sequencing in a study of T-cell memory formation after mild COVID-19. TCRdb analysed the 5' RACE reads with MiXCR anew, one entry per CDR3 protein. The data show fewer than 90,000 distinct CDR3 sequences, about 13% seen once. This clonotype was seen only a few times. The clonotype was recovered from a man aged 18-30 years who had mild COVID-19 (a few samples of this study predate the infection). Cell type and time point are not known. Sequencing was performed on PBMCs or a T cell subset sorted from them (not recorded which).

CDR3: CASSQVLRDRSLGAFF. CDR3 DNA: TGCGCCAGCAGCCAAGTCCTACGGGACAGGTCTTTAGGCGCTTTCTTT. The chain combines TRBV4-1 with TRBJ1-1; 8 positions agree with TRBD1. The germline V gene encodes CDR1 MGHRA and CDR2 YSYEKL. V lost 1 base to trimming and J lost 11 bases; unmatched junction nucleotides: 15. CDR3 length: 16 residues.